These T cell receptor beta chains were read from a single sample in a study of OX40 agonist ivuxolimab in advanced cancers. Profiled with immunoSEQ multiplex PCR; TCRdb holds only in-frame clones, not every one. The data hold 85,000 to 130,000 clones, with over 75% observed a single time. The sample was CD4+ or CD8+ T cells sorted from blood, taken in a trial of the OX40 agonist ivuxolimab. Receptors originate from an adult with an advanced solid tumor such as melanoma, head and neck, liver or kidney cancer. CDR3s include the opening cysteine and the closing phenylalanine or tryptophan. Each record gives: V gene, D gene, clone size, J gene, CDR3 protein, CDR3 DNA. The D gene is left open where the match is weak. Where a row states a size, it is once, few, many or the class of an expanded clone; other rows omit it.

V: TRBV5-1
D: TRBD1
size: NA
J: TRBJ1-1
CDR3: CASSLELDREAFF
DNA: TGCGCCAGCAGCTTGGAATTGGACAGGGAAGCTTTCTTT

V: TRBV2
D: NA
size: once
J: TRBJ1-3
CDR3: CASSGQGAGNTIYF
DNA: TGTGCCAGCAGTGGTCAGGGAGCAGGAAACACCATATATTTT

V: TRBV27
D: NA
size: NA
J: TRBJ1-1
CDR3: CASSSQGWNTEAFF
DNA: TGTGCCAGCAGTTCACAGGGATGGAACACTGAAGCTTTCTTT

V: TRBV19
D: NA
size: NA
J: TRBJ1-2
CDR3: CASRQTGYTF
DNA: TGTGCCAGTCGACAGACAGGCTACACCTTC

V: TRBV28
D: TRBD2
size: NA
J: TRBJ2-1
CDR3: CASSLASGGLNEQFF
DNA: TGTGCCAGCAGTTTGGCTAGCGGGGGGCTCAATGAGCAGTTCTTC

V: TRBV7-2
D: NA
size: NA
J: TRBJ1-3
CDR3: CASIPGRTGNTIYF
DNA: TGTGCCAGCATCCCCGGGAGAACTGGAAACACCATATATTTT

V: TRBV7-3
D: TRBD2
size: once
J: TRBJ2-3
CDR3: CASSQGTSGGSTDTQYF
DNA: TGTGCCAGCAGCCAAGGGACTAGCGGGGGGTCCACAGATACGCAGTATTTT

V: TRBV7-2
D: NA
size: NA
J: TRBJ2-3
CDR3: CASSPSPKDTQYF
DNA: TGTGCCAGCAGCCCTAGTCCCAAAGATACGCAGTATTTT

V: TRBV6-5
D: NA
size: NA
J: TRBJ1-5
CDR3: CASSQTVYSNQPQHF
DNA: TGTGCCAGCAGCCAGACAGTTTATAGCAATCAGCCCCAGCATTTT

V: TRBV6-5
D: NA
size: NA
J: TRBJ2-7
CDR3: CASSPRDGGEQYF
DNA: TGTGCCAGCAGTCCCCGTGACGGGGGAGAGCAGTACTTC

V: TRBV6-1
D: TRBD2
size: NA
J: TRBJ2-3
CDR3: CASSEGVGGGPPDTQYF
DNA: TGTGCCAGCAGTGAAGGAGTGGGCGGGGGACCTCCAGATACGCAGTATTTT

V: TRBV9
D: TRBD2
size: NA
J: TRBJ2-1
CDR3: CASSHPSGGDYNEQFF
DNA: TGTGCCAGCAGCCACCCTAGCGGGGGGGATTACAATGAGCAGTTCTTC

V: TRBV27
D: NA
size: NA
J: TRBJ2-5
CDR3: CASRGAGVGPQETQYF
DNA: TGTGCCAGCAGAGGGGCTGGGGTCGGGCCCCAAGAGACCCAGTACTTC

V: TRBV30
D: NA
size: NA
J: TRBJ2-3
CDR3: CAWSVEGGRADTQYF
DNA: TGTGCCTGGAGTGTAGAGGGGGGGCGGGCAGATACGCAGTATTTT

V: TRBV2
D: NA
size: NA
J: TRBJ2-2
CDR3: CASSEVTSTRGGELFF
DNA: TGTGCCAGCAGTGAAGTCACCTCGACCAGAGGCGGGGAGCTGTTTTTT

V: TRBV28
D: TRBD1
size: NA
J: TRBJ1-1
CDR3: CASSQQGAAAFF
DNA: TGTGCCAGCAGTCAACAGGGGGCCGCTGCTTTCTTT

V: TRBV14
D: NA
size: NA
J: TRBJ1-1
CDR3: CASSLFLGGNTEAFF
DNA: TGTGCCAGCAGCCTTTTCCTTGGGGGGAACACTGAAGCTTTCTTT

V: TRBV7-3
D: TRBD2
size: NA
J: TRBJ2-3
CDR3: CASSPGGANTDTQYF
DNA: TGTGCCAGCAGCCCCGGGGGGGCTAACACAGATACGCAGTATTTT

V: TRBV9
D: NA
size: few
J: TRBJ1-4
CDR3: CASSPSAGLGTNEKLFF
DNA: TGTGCCAGCAGCCCCAGCGCAGGTCTCGGAACTAATGAAAAACTGTTTTTT

V: TRBV18
D: NA
size: NA
J: TRBJ2-7
CDR3: CASSPSDRFGQYF
DNA: TGTGCCAGCTCACCATCGGACCGTTTCGGGCAGTACTTC

V: TRBV9
D: NA
size: NA
J: TRBJ1-3
CDR3: CASSVSTGSGNTIYF
DNA: TGTGCCAGCAGCGTATCGACCGGCTCTGGAAACACCATATATTTT

V: TRBV7-9
D: NA
size: NA
J: TRBJ1-1
CDR3: CASSLQGNREAFF
DNA: TGTGCCAGCAGCCTCCAAGGGAACCGTGAAGCTTTCTTT

V: TRBV5-6
D: TRBD1
size: NA
J: TRBJ2-7
CDR3: CASSLGDRGTYEQYF
DNA: TGTGCCAGCAGCTTGGGGGACAGGGGTACCTACGAGCAGTACTTC